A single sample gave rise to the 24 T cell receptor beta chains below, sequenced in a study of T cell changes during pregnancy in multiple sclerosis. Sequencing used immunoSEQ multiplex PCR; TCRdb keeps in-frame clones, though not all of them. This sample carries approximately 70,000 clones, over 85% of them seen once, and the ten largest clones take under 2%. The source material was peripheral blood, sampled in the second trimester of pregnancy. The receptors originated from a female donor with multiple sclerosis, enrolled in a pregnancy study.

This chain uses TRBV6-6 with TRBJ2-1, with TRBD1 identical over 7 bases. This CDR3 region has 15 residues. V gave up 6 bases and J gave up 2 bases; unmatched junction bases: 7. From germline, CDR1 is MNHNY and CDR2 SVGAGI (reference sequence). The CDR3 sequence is CASSQLDRTYNEQFF. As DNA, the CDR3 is TGTGCCAGCAGCCAACTGGACAGGACCTACAATGAGCAGTTCTTC.

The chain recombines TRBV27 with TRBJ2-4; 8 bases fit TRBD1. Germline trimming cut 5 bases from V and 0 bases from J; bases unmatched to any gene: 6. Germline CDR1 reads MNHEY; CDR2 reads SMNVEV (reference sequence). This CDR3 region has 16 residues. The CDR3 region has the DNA TGTGCCAGCAGTCCAGACAGGGGTATAGCCAAAAACATTCAGTACTTC. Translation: CASSPDRGIAKNIQYF.

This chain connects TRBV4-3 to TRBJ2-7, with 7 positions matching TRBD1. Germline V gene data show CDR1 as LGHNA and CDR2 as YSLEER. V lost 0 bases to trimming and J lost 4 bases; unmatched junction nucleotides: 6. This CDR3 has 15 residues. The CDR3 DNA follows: TGCGCCAGCAGCCAAGATGTATCAGGGGGATACGAGCAGTACTTC. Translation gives CASSQDVSGGYEQYF.

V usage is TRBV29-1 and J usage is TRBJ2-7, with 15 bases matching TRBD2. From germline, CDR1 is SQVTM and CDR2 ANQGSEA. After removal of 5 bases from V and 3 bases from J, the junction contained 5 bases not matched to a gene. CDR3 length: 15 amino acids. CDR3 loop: CSVYGLAGGGYEQYF. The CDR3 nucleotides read TGCAGCGTTTACGGACTAGCGGGAGGGGGCTACGAGCAGTACTTC.

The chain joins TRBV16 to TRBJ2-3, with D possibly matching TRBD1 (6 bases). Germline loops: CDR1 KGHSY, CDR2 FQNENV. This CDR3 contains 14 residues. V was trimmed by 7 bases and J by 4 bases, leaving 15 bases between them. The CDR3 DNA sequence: TGTGCCAGCAACCCCGACCCAGGGGCAGATACGCAGTATTTT. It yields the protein CASNPDPGADTQYF. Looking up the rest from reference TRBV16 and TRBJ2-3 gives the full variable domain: GEEVAQTPKHLVRGEGQKAKLYCAPIKGHSYVFWYQQVLKNEFKFLISFQNENVFDETGMPKERFSAKCLPNSPCSLEIQATKLEDSAVYFCASNPDPGADTQYFGPGTRLTVL.

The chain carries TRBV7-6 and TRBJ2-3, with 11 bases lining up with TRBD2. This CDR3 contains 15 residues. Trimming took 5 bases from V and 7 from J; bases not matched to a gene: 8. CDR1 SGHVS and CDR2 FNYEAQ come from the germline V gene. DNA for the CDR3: TGTGCCAGCAGCGATAGCGGGGGGGCCTATAATACGCAGTATTTT. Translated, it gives CASSDSGGAYNTQYF. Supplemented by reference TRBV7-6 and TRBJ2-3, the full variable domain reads GAGVSQSPRYKVTKRGQDVALRCDPISGHVSLYWYRQALGQGPEFLTYFNYEAQQDKSGLPNDRFSAERPEGSISTLTIQRTEQRDSAMYRCASSDSGGAYNTQYFGPGTRLTVL.

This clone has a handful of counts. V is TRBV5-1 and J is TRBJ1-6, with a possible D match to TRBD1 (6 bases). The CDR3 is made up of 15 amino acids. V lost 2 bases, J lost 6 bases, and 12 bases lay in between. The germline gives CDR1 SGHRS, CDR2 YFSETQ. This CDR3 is CASSLQGSRNSPLHF. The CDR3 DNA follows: TGCGCCAGCAGCTTACAGGGCTCTCGTAATTCACCCCTCCACTTT.

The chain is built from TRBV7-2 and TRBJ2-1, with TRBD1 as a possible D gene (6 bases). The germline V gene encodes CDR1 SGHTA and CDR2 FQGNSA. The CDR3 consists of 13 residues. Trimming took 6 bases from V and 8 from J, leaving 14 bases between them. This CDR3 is CASRLIQGYEQFF. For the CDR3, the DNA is TGTGCCAGCAGATTAATACAGGGTTATGAGCAGTTCTTC.

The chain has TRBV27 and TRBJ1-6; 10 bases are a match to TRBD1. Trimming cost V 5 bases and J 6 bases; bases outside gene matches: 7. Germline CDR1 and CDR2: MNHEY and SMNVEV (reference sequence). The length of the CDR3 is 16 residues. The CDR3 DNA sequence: TGTGCCAGCAGTCCCGGGTGGACAGGGGGTAATTCACCCCTCCACTTT. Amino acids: CASSPGWTGGNSPLHF.

CDR3 residues: CASSHAGLAGAYNEQFF. The CDR3 DNA reads as TGTGCCAGCAGTCACGCGGGACTAGCGGGGGCCTACAATGAGCAGTTCTTC. V usage is TRBV7-6 and J usage is TRBJ2-1; 14 bases align to TRBD2. There are 17 residues in the CDR3. The germline CDR1 and CDR2 sequences are SGHVS and FNYEAQ. The junction had 6 bases not matched to a gene; V was cut back by 6 bases and J by 2 bases. Full variable domain (missing parts from reference TRBV7-6 and TRBJ2-1): GAGVSQSPRYKVTKRGQDVALRCDPISGHVSLYWYRQALGQGPEFLTYFNYEAQQDKSGLPNDRFSAERPEGSISTLTIQRTEQRDSAMYRCASSHAGLAGAYNEQFFGPGTRLTVL.

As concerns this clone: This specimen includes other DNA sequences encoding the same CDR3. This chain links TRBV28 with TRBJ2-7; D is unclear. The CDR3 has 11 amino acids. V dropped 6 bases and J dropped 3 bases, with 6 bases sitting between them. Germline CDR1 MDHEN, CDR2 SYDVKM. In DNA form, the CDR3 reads TGTGCCAGCAGCTCGGGCTACGAGCAGTACTTC. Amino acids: CASSSGYEQYF.

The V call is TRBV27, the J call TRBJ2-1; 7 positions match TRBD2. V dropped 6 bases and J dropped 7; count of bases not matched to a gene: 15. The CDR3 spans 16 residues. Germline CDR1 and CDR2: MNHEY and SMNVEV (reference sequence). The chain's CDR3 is CASSELGGGSSNEQFF. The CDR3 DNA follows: TGTGCCAGCAGCGAGTTGGGGGGGGGTTCTTCGAATGAGCAGTTCTTC.

In nucleotides, the CDR3 is TGTGCCAGCAGCTTAGAGGGGATTAAGGGAGATACGCAGTATTTT. This encodes CASSLEGIKGDTQYF. This chain links TRBV13 with TRBJ2-3; TRBD1 is a possible D gene (5 bases). Germline V gene lookup returns CDR1 PRHDT and CDR2 FYEKMQ (reference sequence). The CDR3 has 15 amino acids. V dropped 1 base and J dropped 5 bases, with 13 bases sitting between them.

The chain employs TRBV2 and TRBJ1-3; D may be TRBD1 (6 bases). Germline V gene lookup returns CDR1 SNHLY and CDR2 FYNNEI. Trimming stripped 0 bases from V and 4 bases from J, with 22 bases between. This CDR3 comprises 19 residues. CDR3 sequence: CASSEAHRSSWTAGNTIYF. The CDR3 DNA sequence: TGTGCCAGCAGTGAAGCGCACCGATCCTCCTGGACAGCCGGAAACACCATATATTTT.

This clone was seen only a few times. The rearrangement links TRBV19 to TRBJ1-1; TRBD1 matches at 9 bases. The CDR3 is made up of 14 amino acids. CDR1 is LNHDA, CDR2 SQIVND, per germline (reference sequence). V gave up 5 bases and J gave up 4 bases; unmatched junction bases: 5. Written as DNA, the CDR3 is TGTGCCAGTAGTTATTCGGACAGGGGCACTGAAGCTTTCTTT. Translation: CASSYSDRGTEAFF. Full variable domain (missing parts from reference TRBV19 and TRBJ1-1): DGGITQSPKYLFRKEGQNVTLSCEQNLNHDAMYWYRQDPGQGLRLIYYSQIVNDFQKGDIAEGYSVSREKKESFPLTVTSAQKNPTAFYLCASSYSDRGTEAFFGQGTRLTVV.

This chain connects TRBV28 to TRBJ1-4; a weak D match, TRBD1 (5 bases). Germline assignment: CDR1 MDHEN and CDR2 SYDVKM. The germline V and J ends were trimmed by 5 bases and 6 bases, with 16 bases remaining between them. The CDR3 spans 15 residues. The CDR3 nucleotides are TGTGCCAGCAGTCCTAAACAGGAGATAGATGAAAAACTGTTTTTT. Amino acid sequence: CASSPKQEIDEKLFF.

DNA of the CDR3: TGTGCCAGCAGCCAAAACAGGGAAGGTGGAAACACCATATATTTT. Its protein product is CASSQNREGGNTIYF. This chain links TRBV16 with TRBJ1-3; tentative D call: TRBD1 (6 bases). Germline V gene lookup returns CDR1 KGHSY and CDR2 FQNENV. This CDR3 is built from 15 residues. Trimming shortened V by 2 bases and J by 3 bases, and 11 bases separated the two germline ends.

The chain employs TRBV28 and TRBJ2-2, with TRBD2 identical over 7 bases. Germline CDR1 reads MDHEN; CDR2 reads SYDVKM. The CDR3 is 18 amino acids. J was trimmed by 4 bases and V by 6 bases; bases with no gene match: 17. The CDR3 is CASSQGAGGGAGTGELFF. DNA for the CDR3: TGTGCCAGCAGCCAAGGCGCCGGCGGGGGAGCGGGCACCGGGGAGCTGTTTTTT. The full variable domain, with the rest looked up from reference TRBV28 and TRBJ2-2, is DVKVTQSSRYLVKRTGEKVFLECVQDMDHENMFWYRQDPGLGLRLIYFSYDVKMKEKGDIPEGYSVSREKKERFSLILESASTNQTSMYLCASSQGAGGGAGTGELFFGEGSRLTVL.

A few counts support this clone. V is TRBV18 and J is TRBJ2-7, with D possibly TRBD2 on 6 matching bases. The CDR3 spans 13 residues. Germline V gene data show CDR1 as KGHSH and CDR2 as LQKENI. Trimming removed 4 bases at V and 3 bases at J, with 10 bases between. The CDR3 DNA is TGTGCCAGCTCACGCGGGCGGGACTACGAGCAGTACTTC. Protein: CASSRGRDYEQYF.

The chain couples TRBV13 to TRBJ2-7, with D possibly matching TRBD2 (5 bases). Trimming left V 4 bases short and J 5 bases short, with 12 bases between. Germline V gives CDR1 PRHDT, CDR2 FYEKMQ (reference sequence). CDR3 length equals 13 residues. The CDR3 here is CASSSPGLDEQYF. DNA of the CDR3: TGTGCCAGCAGCTCCCCTGGACTTGACGAGCAGTACTTC.

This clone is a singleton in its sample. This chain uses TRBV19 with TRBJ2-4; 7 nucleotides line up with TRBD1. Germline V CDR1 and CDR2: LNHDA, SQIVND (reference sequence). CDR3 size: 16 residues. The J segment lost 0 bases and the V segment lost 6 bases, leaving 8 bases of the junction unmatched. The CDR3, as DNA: TGTGCCAGTAGCGATCCGGGACAGTTAGCCAAAAACATTCAGTACTTC. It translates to CASSDPGQLAKNIQYF. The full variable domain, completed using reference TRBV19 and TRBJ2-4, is DGGITQSPKYLFRKEGQNVTLSCEQNLNHDAMYWYRQDPGQGLRLIYYSQIVNDFQKGDIAEGYSVSREKKESFPLTVTSAQKNPTAFYLCASSDPGQLAKNIQYFGAGTRLSVL.

The CDR3 nucleotides are TGTGCCAGCAGTTACGTCCAGCGGGGGGTATACGAGCAGTACTTC. Encoded protein: CASSYVQRGVYEQYF. The J gene is TRBJ2-7, the V gene TRBV6-6; TRBD2 matches at 9 bases. This CDR3 comprises 15 residues. CDR1 is MNHNY and CDR2 is SVGAGI in the germline V gene (reference sequence). With 2 bases clipped from V and 4 bases from J, the junction kept 6 bases outside the gene matches.

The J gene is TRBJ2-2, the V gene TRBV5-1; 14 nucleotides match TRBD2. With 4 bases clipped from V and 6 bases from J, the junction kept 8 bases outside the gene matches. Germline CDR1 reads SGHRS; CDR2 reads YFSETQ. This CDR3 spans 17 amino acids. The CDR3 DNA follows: TGCGCCAGCAGCCATAAGACTAGCGGGAGGGTCGCCGGGGAGCTGTTTTTT. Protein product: CASSHKTSGRVAGELFF.

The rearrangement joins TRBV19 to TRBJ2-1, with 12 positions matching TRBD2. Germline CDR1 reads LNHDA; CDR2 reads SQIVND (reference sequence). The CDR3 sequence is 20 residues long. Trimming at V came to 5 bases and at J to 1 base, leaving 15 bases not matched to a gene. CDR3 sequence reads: CASSGKNGLAGWVSYNEQFF. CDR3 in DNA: TGTGCCAGTAGTGGAAAGAACGGACTAGCGGGATGGGTTTCCTACAATGAGCAGTTCTTC.